These T cell receptor beta chains were read from a single sample in a study of technical replicates of blood from a handful of donors. TCRdb's copy holds only in-frame clones and misses some; the assay was immunoSEQ multiplex PCR. This table holds tens of thousands of clones, roughly 90% found once. Sequencing was carried out using PBMCs. These receptors were taken from a human donor in good health. Some clones in this sample may be carry-over from other donors' samples. Each CDR3 is given with its conserved first and last residue. A D gene is named only where the DNA matches it firmly. Not every row has a clone size; where given, it reads once, few, many or a size class.

V gene	D gene	clone size	J gene	CDR3 protein	CDR3 DNA
TRBV9	-	-	TRBJ2-3	CASSVSFGSRTDTQYF	TGTGCCAGCAGCGTATCCTTCGGGAGTCGGACAGATACGCAGTATTTT
TRBV7-9	TRBD1	-	TRBJ1-1	CASSIGGLNTEAFF	TGTGCCAGCAGTATAGGGGGCCTGAACACTGAAGCTTTCTTT
TRBV29-1	-	few	TRBJ1-1	CSVETGYEAFF	TGCAGCGTTGAGACAGGCTATGAAGCTTTCTTT
TRBV29-1	TRBD1	-	TRBJ2-7	CSVFGQGLEQYF	TGCAGCGTCTTCGGACAGGGTTTGGAGCAGTACTTC
TRBV6-1	TRBD1	-	TRBJ2-2	CASSGNRGVVAGELFF	TGTGCCAGCAGTGGGAACAGGGGAGTGGTAGCCGGGGAGCTGTTTTTT
TRBV7-8	-	-	TRBJ1-5	CASSKEYTGQIGNQPQHF	TGTGCCAGCAGCAAAGAATATACAGGACAGATAGGCAATCAGCCCCAGCATTTT
TRBV7-6	TRBD1	-	TRBJ2-1	CASSQGGTGYNEQFF	TGTGCCAGCAGCCAAGGTGGGACAGGTTACAATGAGCAGTTCTTC
TRBV7-7	TRBD1	-	TRBJ1-5	CASSPHEDRERCNQPQHF	TGTGCCAGCAGCCCCCATGAGGACAGGGAGCGGTGCAATCAGCCCCAGCATTTT
TRBV6-5	-	-	TRBJ2-6	CASSYSRGSGANVLTF	TGTGCCAGCAGTTACTCGAGAGGGTCTGGGGCCAACGTCCTGACTTTC
TRBV7-2	-	-	TRBJ1-2	CASSLDPDLGKYYGYTF	TGTGCCAGCAGCTTAGATCCTGATCTAGGAAAATACTATGGCTACACCTTC
TRBV29-1	TRBD1	-	TRBJ1-1	CSVDGTGHEAFF	TGCAGCGTCGACGGGACAGGGCATGAAGCTTTCTTT
TRBV13	TRBD2	-	TRBJ2-7	CASSLQREGYYEQYF	TGTGCCAGCAGCTTACAGCGGGAGGGCTACTACGAGCAGTACTTC